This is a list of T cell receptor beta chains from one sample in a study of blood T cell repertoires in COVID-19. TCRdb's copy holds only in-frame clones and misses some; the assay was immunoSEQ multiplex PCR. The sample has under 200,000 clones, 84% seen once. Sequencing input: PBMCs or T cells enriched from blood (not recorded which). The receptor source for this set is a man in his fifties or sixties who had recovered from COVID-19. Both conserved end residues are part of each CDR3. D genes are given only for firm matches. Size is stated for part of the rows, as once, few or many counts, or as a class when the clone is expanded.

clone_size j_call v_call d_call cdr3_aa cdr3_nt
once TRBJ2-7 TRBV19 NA CASSLRQGSTPYEQYF TGTGCCAGTAGTCTCCGACAAGGAAGTACTCCCTACGAGCAGTACTTC
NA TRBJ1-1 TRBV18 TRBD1 CASSPDYAGQGNTEAFF TGTGCCAGCTCACCAGACTACGCGGGACAGGGGAACACTGAAGCTTTCTTT
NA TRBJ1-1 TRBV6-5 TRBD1 CASSYGGRGGQGTFF TGTGCCAGCAGTTACGGAGGCAGGGGGGGACAGGGAACTTTCTTT
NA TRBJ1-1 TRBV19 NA CASSDPGTTGFLAFF TGTGCCAGTAGTGATCCCGGGACAACGGGATTCTTAGCTTTCTTT
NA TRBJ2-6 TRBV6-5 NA CASSTGTGANVLTF TGTGCCAGCAGTACAGGGACGGGGGCCAACGTCCTGACTTTC
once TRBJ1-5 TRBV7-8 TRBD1 CASSFTGGGSNQPQHF TGTGCCAGCAGCTTTACAGGGGGCGGGAGCAATCAGCCCCAGCATTTT
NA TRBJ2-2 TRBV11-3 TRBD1 CASSLAVQGANTGELFF TGTGCCAGCAGCTTAGCGGTACAGGGGGCGAACACCGGGGAGCTGTTTTTT
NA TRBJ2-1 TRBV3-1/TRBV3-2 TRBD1 CASSDGTGVNNEQFF TGTGCCAGCAGCGACGGGACAGGGGTCAACAATGAGCAGTTCTTC
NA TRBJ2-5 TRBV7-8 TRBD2 CASSPRLAGGLQETQYF TGTGCCAGCAGCCCGCGACTAGCGGGGGGTTTACAAGAGACCCAGTACTTC
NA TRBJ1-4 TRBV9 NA CASSVGGREGEKLFF TGTGCCAGCAGCGTAGGGGGGAGGGAAGGTGAAAAACTGTTTTTT
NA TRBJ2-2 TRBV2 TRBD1 CASTGTGGTGELFF TGTGCCAGCACTGGGACAGGGGGAACCGGGGAGCTGTTTTTT
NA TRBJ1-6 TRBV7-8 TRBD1 CASSPTGGDSPLHF TGTGCCAGCAGCCCGACAGGGGGCGATTCACCCCTCCACTTT
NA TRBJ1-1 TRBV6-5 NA CASSRRHDKNTEAFF TGTGCCAGCAGTCGGCGCCACGACAAGAACACTGAAGCTTTCTTT
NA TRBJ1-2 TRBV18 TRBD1 CASSPGQGRNGYTF TGTGCCAGCTCACCAGGACAGGGGAGGAATGGCTACACCTTC
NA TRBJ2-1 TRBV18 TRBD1 CASSPTGQGGNEQFF TGTGCCAGCTCACCAACGGGACAGGGTGGAAATGAGCAGTTCTTC
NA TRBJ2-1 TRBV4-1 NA CASSQGGLDNEQFF TGCGCCAGCAGCCAGGGGGGACTTGACAATGAGCAGTTCTTC
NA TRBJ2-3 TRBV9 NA CASSDRGTDTQYF TGTGCCAGCAGCGACCGGGGCACAGATACGCAGTATTTT
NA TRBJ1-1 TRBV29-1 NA CSAESGGEAFF TGCAGCGCCGAAAGTGGGGGGGAAGCTTTCTTT
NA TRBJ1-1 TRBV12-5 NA CASGLVPGAGTEAFF TGTGCTAGTGGTTTGGTACCAGGGGCGGGCACTGAAGCTTTCTTT
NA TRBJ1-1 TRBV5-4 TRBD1 CASRQDRVATEAFF TGTGCCAGCAGACAAGACAGGGTGGCCACTGAAGCTTTCTTT
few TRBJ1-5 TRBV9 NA CASSVGQDSNQPQHF TGTGCCAGCAGCGTAGGACAGGATAGCAATCAGCCCCAGCATTTT
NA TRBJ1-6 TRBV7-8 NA CASSLRWGQGRLSPLHF TGTGCCAGCAGCTTACGTTGGGGGCAGGGGCGCCTTTCACCCCTCCACTTT